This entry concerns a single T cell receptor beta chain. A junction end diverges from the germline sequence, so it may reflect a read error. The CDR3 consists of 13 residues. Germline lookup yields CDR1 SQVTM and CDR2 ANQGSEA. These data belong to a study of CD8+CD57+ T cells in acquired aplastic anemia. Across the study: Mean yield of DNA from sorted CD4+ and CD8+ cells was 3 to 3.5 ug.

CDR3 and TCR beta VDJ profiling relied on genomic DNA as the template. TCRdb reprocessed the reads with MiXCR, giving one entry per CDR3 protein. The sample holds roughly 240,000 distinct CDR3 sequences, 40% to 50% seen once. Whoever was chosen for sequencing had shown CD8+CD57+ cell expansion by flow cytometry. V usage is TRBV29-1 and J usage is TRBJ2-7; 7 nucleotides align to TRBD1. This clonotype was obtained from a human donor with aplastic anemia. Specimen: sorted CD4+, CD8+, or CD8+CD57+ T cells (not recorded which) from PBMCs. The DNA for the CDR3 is TGCAGCAGTAGACAGGGAGACTCCTGCGAGCAGTACTTC. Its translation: CSSRQGDSCEQYF.